Below are 27 T cell receptor beta chains sequenced from a single sample in a study of blood T cell repertoires in COVID-19. This table comes from immunoSEQ multiplex PCR, and its TCRdb copy is limited to in-frame clones, with some not included. This table has approximately 140,000 clones, approximately 80% appearing once. Sequenced sample: peripheral blood. These receptor sequences come from a man aged 55 to 69 with active or convalescent COVID-19.

The chain recombines TRBV6-5 with TRBJ1-2; a possible D gene is TRBD1 (5 bases). This CDR3 spans 13 amino acids. Germline V gene lookup returns CDR1 MNHEY and CDR2 SVGAGI. V lost 4 bases and J lost 0, with 6 bases in between. CDR3: CASSSTANYGYTF. CDR3 coding DNA: TGTGCCAGCAGTTCGACAGCTAACTATGGCTACACCTTC.

The rearrangement links TRBV7-6 to TRBJ1-5, with D possibly TRBD1 on 6 matching bases. Trimming removed 1 base from V and 0 bases from J, with 13 bases in between. The CDR3 sequence is 17 residues long. The germline V gene encodes CDR1 SGHVS and CDR2 FNYEAQ. The CDR3 nucleotides are TGTGCCAGCAGCTTAGGCCGGGACAAGGTTAGCAATCAGCCCCAGCATTTT. As protein: CASSLGRDKVSNQPQHF.

CDR3 coding DNA: TGTGCCAGCAGGAGGGGACAGACTAATGAAAAACTGTTTTTT. Its translation is CASRRGQTNEKLFF. This chain links TRBV6-5 with TRBJ1-4, with TRBD1 matching 7 bases. Per the germline V gene, CDR1 is MNHEY and CDR2 is SVGAGI. Trimming at V came to 6 bases and at J to 2 bases, leaving 3 bases not matched to a gene. CDR3 length equals 14 residues.

The chain couples TRBV18 to TRBJ2-1; D is uncertain. The length of the CDR3 is 13 residues. Germline lookup yields CDR1 KGHSH and CDR2 LQKENI. V dropped 0 bases and J dropped 9 bases, with 9 bases sitting between them. This CDR3 is CASSPPELGEQFF. The CDR3 bases are TGTGCCAGCTCACCACCGGAGTTGGGTGAGCAGTTCTTC. Based on the CDR3 plus reference TRBV18 and TRBJ2-1, the full variable domain is NAGVMQNPRHLVRRRGQEARLRCSPMKGHSHVYWYRQLPEEGLKFMVYLQKENIIDESGMPKERFSAEFPKEGPSILRIQQVVRGDSAAYFCASSPPELGEQFFGPGTRLTVL.

The chain couples TRBV6-5 to TRBJ2-1, with 9 bases matching TRBD1. V shed 6 bases, J shed 7 bases, and the junction held 10 bases outside the gene matches. The CDR3 covers 15 residues. Germline CDR1 is MNHEY and CDR2 is SVGAGI. CDR3 sequence reads: CASSPTGQGFNEQFF. The DNA of the CDR3 is TGTGCCAGCAGCCCAACGGGACAGGGATTTAATGAGCAGTTCTTC.

The J gene is TRBJ2-7, the V gene TRBV5-1; TRBD2 might be the D (6 bases). Germline assignment: CDR1 SGHRS and CDR2 YFSETQ. The CDR3 length is 16 residues. V was clipped by 0 bases and J by 1 base, with 14 bases between them. CDR3: CASSLAGVAASYEQYF. In nucleotides, the CDR3 is TGCGCCAGCAGCTTGGCCGGGGTAGCGGCATCCTACGAGCAGTACTTC. Full variable domain (rest looked up from reference TRBV5-1 and TRBJ2-7): KAGVTQTPRYLIKTRGQQVTLSCSPISGHRSVSWYQQTPGQGLQFLFEYFSETQRNKGNFPGRFSGRQFSNSRSEMNVSTLELGDSALYLCASSLAGVAASYEQYFGPGTRLTVT.

The chain recombines TRBV6-4 with TRBJ2-3, with 7 bases matching TRBD2. V was clipped by 2 bases and J by 8 bases; unmatched bases: 7. The CDR3 runs 14 residues. Germline V CDR1 and CDR2: MRHNA, SNTAGT. The CDR3 sequence is CASSDKAGVGTQYF. The CDR3, as DNA: TGTGCCAGCAGTGACAAGGCGGGAGTAGGTACGCAGTATTTT.

The chain uses TRBV25-1 and TRBJ1-6, with D tentatively TRBD1 (6 bases). The CDR3 is made up of 13 amino acids. V lost 6 bases and J lost 5, with 8 bases in between. Germline V CDR1 and CDR2: MGHDK, SYGVNS. CDR3 nucleotides: TGTGCCAGCAGGAACAGGGATAATTCACCCCTCCACTTT. Residues: CASRNRDNSPLHF.

About this clone: Other DNA sequences in this sample translate to the same CDR3. The chain recombines TRBV20-1 with TRBJ1-2, with unresolved D. With 3 bases removed from V and 1 base from J, the gap between germline ends came to 6 bases. The CDR3 is 12 residues long. The germline CDR1 and CDR2 sequences are DFQATT and SNEGSKA (reference sequence). CDR3 loop: CSASASNYGYTF. The CDR3 nucleotides are TGCAGTGCTAGTGCCAGTAACTATGGCTACACCTTC.

This chain links TRBV7-2 with TRBJ2-7; D uncertain. The CDR3 is 14 amino acids. With 1 base removed from V and 0 bases from J, the gap between germline ends came to 7 bases. Germline CDR1 is SGHTA and CDR2 is FQGNSA. CDR3 protein: CASSLVHSSYEQYF. The CDR3 region has the DNA TGTGCCAGCAGCTTAGTCCACAGCTCCTACGAGCAGTACTTC.

The gene calls are TRBV19 and TRBJ1-1, with TRBD1 matching over 10 bases. V trimming: 3 bases; J trimming: 3 bases; junction bases outside the gene matches: 7. The CDR3 runs 16 residues. Germline V lookup: CDR1 LNHDA, CDR2 SQIVND (reference sequence). Here the CDR3 reads CASSIGQGDIHTEAFF. Here the CDR3 DNA reads TGTGCCAGTAGTATTGGACAGGGGGATATTCACACTGAAGCTTTCTTT.

The chain employs TRBV12-3 or TRBV12-4 and TRBJ2-6; no clear D. V lost 5 bases and J 2 bases, leaving 4 bases between the germline ends. The CDR3 covers 13 residues. In nucleotides, the CDR3 is TGTGCCAGCAGTAGCGCTGGGGCCAACGTCCTGACTTTC. This codes for CASSSAGANVLTF.

The chain links TRBV4-3 to TRBJ1-2, with D possibly TRBD1 on 6 matching bases. CDR1 is LGHNA and CDR2 is YSLEER in the germline V gene. Trimming took 0 bases from V and 0 from J, leaving 17 bases between them. This CDR3 region has 18 residues. The CDR3 region is CASSQEWGWDKTNYGYTF. CDR3 sequence (DNA): TGCGCCAGCAGCCAAGAATGGGGATGGGACAAGACTAACTATGGCTACACCTTC.

The rearrangement joins TRBV6-1 to TRBJ2-3; maybe TRBD2 (6 bases). The CDR3 covers 13 residues. The V end lost 3 bases, the J end lost 6 bases, and 10 bases lay between the germline ends. The germline CDR1 and CDR2 sequences are MNHNS and SASEGT. CDR3 sequence: CASSEGLSDTQYF. The CDR3 DNA sequence: TGTGCCAGCAGTGAGGGACTCTCCGATACGCAGTATTTT.

V usage is TRBV3-1 (or the pseudogene TRBV3-2) and J usage is TRBJ1-5; no firm D call. V was clipped by 2 bases and J by 7 bases, with 9 bases between them. The germline CDR1 and CDR2 sequences are LGHDT and YNNKEL (reference sequence). The CDR3 spans 13 residues. CDR3: CASSQNRGQPQHF. The DNA for the CDR3 is TGTGCCAGCAGCCAAAATCGAGGGCAGCCCCAGCATTTT.

This rearrangement joins TRBV6-5 to TRBJ1-4, with unresolved D. Germline V lookup: CDR1 MNHEY, CDR2 SVGAGI. The V end lost 2 bases, the J end lost 0 bases, and 7 bases lay between the germline ends. This CDR3 region has 15 residues. The CDR3 region is CASSYLSTTNEKLFF. The CDR3 nucleotides read TGTGCCAGCAGTTACCTTTCTACAACTAATGAAAAACTGTTTTTT.

V usage is TRBV28 and J usage is TRBJ1-1; TRBD1 aligns across 9 bases. V was pared by 5 bases and J by 3 bases, with 7 bases of the junction left unmatched. Germline CDR1 is MDHEN and CDR2 is SYDVKM. The CDR3 is 15 amino acids. The CDR3 is CASSPLRTGDTEAFF. The CDR3, as DNA: TGTGCCAGCAGTCCCCTGAGGACAGGGGACACTGAAGCTTTCTTT.

This clone was found a few times. V and J are TRBV29-1 and TRBJ1-5; 7 bases match TRBD1. Germline loops: CDR1 SQVTM, CDR2 ANQGSEA. J lost 4 bases, V lost 6 bases, and 9 bases had no gene match. The CDR3 is 14 amino acids. CDR3 in amino acids: CSVLEGAKNQPQHF. The CDR3 DNA is TGCAGCGTGCTGGAGGGGGCGAAGAATCAGCCCCAGCATTTT.

The chain's CDR3 is CASSPDARRNEQFF. CDR3 bases: TGTGCCAGCAGCCCGGACGCCAGGAGGAATGAGCAGTTCTTC. The chain is built from TRBV4-2 and TRBJ2-1; TRBD2 is a possible D gene (5 bases). Germline assignment: CDR1 LGHNA and CDR2 YNFKEQ. The CDR3 totals 14 residues. V was cut by 4 bases and J by 7 bases, with 14 bases left in between.

J is TRBJ1-4 and V is TRBV28, with 10 bases matching TRBD1. V trimming: 6 bases; J trimming: 7 bases; junction bases outside the gene matches: 2. The CDR3 contains 13 residues. The germline gives CDR1 MDHEN, CDR2 SYDVKM. CDR3 nucleotides: TGTGCCAGCAGGACAGGGGGCCGTGAAAAACTGTTTTTT. Residues: CASRTGGREKLFF.

This clone was seen a single time. The gene calls are TRBV7-9 and TRBJ2-5, with 10 bases lining up with TRBD1. Trimming cost V 5 bases and J 2 bases; bases outside gene matches: 8. Germline CDR1 SEHNR, CDR2 FQNEAQ (reference sequence). The CDR3 totals 16 residues. The CDR3 region has the DNA TGTGCCAGCAGCGAATCCGGGACAGGGGCACAAGAGACCCAGTACTTC. Amino acids: CASSESGTGAQETQYF.

The chain combines TRBV5-4 with TRBJ1-1, with D tentatively TRBD1 (5 bases). CDR1 is SGHNT, CDR2 YYREEE, per germline (reference sequence). The CDR3 spans 13 residues. Trimming left V 5 bases short and J 8 bases short, with 16 bases between. In nucleotides, the CDR3 is TGTGCCAGCAGTTCTTCAGGGCGTATAGAAGCTTTCTTT. This sequence encodes CASSSSGRIEAFF.

The CDR3 reads CASSVGASGRNEQYF. CDR3 sequence (DNA): TGTGCCAGCAGCGTAGGGGCTAGCGGGAGAAACGAGCAGTACTTC. This chain connects TRBV9 to TRBJ2-7, with 10 bases matching TRBD2. The J segment lost 5 bases and the V segment lost 0 bases, leaving 5 bases of the junction unmatched. The CDR3 sequence is 15 residues long. Germline V gene lookup returns CDR1 SGDLS and CDR2 YYNGEE.

The chain is built from TRBV18 and TRBJ2-1; 8 bases are shared with TRBD2. Germline V CDR1 and CDR2: KGHSH, LQKENI. J gave up 4 bases and V 8 bases, and 7 bases lay outside the gene matches. The CDR3 contains 14 residues. CDR3 sequence (DNA): TGTGCCAGCACCTTACTAGCGGAGTACAATGAGCAGTTCTTC. Amino acids: CASTLLAEYNEQFF.

This chain links TRBV5-5 with TRBJ2-6, with a tentative D call TRBD1 (5 bases). The CDR3 has 15 amino acids. Looked up from germline, CDR1 is SGHKS and CDR2 is YYEKEE (reference sequence). V gave up 4 bases and J gave up 5 bases, with 13 bases separating them. CDR3 sequence reads: CASSTQGNRANVLTF. For the CDR3, the DNA is TGTGCCAGCAGCACCCAGGGTAATAGGGCCAACGTCCTGACTTTC.

The J gene is TRBJ1-1, the V gene TRBV18, with TRBD1 as a possible D gene (6 bases). This CDR3 region has 14 residues. V lost 4 bases to trimming and J lost 1 base, with 10 bases between them. The V gene's germline CDR1 is KGHSH and CDR2 LQKENI. CDR3 sequence (DNA): TGTGCCAGCTCACGCGAACAGGGGAACACTGAAGCTTTCTTT. It specifies CASSREQGNTEAFF.

The chain employs TRBV2 and TRBJ1-5; D remains unclear. V lost 1 base and J 9 bases, leaving 10 bases between the germline ends. The V gene's germline CDR1 is SNHLY and CDR2 FYNNEI. This CDR3 is built from 13 residues. Written as DNA, the CDR3 is TGTGCCAGCAGTGAAGATCTGGCGGCGCCCCAGCATTTT. Encoded protein: CASSEDLAAPQHF. The whole variable domain, remainder taken from reference TRBV2 and TRBJ1-5, is EPEVTQTPSHQVTQMGQEVILRCVPISNHLYFYWYRQILGQKVEFLVSFYNNEISEKSEIFDDQFSVERPDGSNFTLKIRSTKLEDSAMYFCASSEDLAAPQHFGDGTRLSIL.